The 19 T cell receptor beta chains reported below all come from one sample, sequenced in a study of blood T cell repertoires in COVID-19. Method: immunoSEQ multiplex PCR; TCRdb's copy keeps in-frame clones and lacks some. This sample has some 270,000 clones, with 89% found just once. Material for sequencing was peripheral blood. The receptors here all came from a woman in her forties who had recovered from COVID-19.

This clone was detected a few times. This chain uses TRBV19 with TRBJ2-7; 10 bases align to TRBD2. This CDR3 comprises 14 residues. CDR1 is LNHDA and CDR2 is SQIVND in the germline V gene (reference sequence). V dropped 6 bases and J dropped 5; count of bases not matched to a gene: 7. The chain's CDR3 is CASSTSGVGDEQYF. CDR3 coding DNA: TGTGCCAGTAGCACTAGCGGGGTCGGCGACGAGCAGTACTTC.

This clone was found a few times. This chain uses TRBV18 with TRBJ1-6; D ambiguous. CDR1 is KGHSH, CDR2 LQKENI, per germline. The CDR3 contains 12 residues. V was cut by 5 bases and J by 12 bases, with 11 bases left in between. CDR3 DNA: TGTGCCAGCTCAGCTTCCAGGAAACCCCTCCACTTT. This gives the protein CASSASRKPLHF.

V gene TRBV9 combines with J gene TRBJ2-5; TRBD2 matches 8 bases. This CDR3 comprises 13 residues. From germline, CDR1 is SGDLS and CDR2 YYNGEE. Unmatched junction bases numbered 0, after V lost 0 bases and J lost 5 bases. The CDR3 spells CASSVGLAETQYF. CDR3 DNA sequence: TGTGCCAGCAGCGTAGGACTAGCGGAGACCCAGTACTTC.

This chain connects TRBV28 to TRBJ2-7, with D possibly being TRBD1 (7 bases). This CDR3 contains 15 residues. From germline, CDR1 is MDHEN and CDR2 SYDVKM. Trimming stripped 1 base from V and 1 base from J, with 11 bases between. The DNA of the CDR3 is TGTGCCAGCAGTTTATCGCGGGACAGTTCCTACGAGCAGTACTTC. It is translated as CASSLSRDSSYEQYF. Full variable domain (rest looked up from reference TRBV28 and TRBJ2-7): DVKVTQSSRYLVKRTGEKVFLECVQDMDHENMFWYRQDPGLGLRLIYFSYDVKMKEKGDIPEGYSVSREKKERFSLILESASTNQTSMYLCASSLSRDSSYEQYFGPGTRLTVT.

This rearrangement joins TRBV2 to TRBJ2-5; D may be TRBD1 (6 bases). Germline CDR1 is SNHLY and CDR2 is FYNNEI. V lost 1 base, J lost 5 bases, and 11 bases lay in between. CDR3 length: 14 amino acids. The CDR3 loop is CASSEVGAGETQYF. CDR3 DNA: TGTGCCAGCAGTGAAGTGGGGGCCGGGGAGACCCAGTACTTC.

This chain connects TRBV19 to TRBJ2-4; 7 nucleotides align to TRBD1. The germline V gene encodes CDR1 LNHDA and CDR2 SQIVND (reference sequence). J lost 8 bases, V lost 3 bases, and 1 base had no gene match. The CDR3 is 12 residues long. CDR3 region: CASSIGTDIQYF. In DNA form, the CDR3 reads TGTGCCAGTAGTATTGGGACAGACATTCAGTACTTC.

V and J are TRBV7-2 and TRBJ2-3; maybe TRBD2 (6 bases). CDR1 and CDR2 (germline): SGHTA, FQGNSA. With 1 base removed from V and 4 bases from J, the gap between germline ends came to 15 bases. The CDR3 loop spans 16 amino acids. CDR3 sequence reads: CASSLVSGSGSDTQYF. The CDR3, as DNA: TGTGCCAGCAGCTTAGTCTCCGGGAGCGGATCAGATACGCAGTATTTT.

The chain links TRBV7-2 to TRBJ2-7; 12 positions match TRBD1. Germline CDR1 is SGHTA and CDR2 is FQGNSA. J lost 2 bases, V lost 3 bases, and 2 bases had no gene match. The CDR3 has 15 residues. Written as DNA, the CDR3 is TGTGCCAGCAGCTTTAGGGACAGGGGGCCCTACGAGCAGTACGTC. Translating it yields CASSFRDRGPYEQYV.

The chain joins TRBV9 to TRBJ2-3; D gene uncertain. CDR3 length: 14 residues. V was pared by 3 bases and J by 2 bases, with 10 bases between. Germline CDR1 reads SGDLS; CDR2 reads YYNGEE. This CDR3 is CASSDKTSTDTQYF. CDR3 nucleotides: TGTGCCAGCAGCGATAAGACTTCCACAGATACGCAGTATTTT. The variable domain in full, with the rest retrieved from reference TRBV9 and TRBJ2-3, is DSGVTQTPKHLITATGQRVTLRCSPRSGDLSVYWYQQSLDQGLQFLIQYYNGEERAKGNILERFSAQQFPDLHSELNLSSLELGDSALYFCASSDKTSTDTQYFGPGTRLTVL.

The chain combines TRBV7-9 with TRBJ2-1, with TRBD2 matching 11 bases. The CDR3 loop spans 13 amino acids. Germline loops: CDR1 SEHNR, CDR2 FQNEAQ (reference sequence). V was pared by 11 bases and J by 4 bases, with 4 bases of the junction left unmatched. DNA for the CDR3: TGTGCCTGTAGCGGGGGGGATTACAATGAGCAGTTCTTC. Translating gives CACSGGDYNEQFF.

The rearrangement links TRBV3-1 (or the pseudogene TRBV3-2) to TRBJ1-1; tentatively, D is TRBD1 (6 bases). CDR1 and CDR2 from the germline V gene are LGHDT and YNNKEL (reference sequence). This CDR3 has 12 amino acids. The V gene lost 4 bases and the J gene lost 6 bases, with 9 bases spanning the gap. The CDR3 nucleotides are TGTGCCAGCAGCCTACAGGGTTCTGAAGCTTTCTTT. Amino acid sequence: CASSLQGSEAFF.

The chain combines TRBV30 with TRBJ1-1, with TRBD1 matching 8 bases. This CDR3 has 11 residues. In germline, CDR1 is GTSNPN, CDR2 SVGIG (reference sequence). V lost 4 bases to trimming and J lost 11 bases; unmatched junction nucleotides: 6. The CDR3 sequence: CAWTGDRTAFF. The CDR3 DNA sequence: TGTGCCTGGACCGGGGACAGGACGGCTTTCTTT.

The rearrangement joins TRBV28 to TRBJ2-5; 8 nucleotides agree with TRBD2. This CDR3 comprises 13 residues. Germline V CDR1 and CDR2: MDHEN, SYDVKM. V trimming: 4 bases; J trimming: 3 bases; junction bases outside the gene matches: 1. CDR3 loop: CASSYGREETQYF. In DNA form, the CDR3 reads TGTGCCAGCAGTTACGGGAGGGAAGAGACCCAGTACTTC.

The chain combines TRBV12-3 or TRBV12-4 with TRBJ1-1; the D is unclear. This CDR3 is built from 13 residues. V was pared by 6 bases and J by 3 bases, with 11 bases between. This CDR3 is CASRRSTDTEAFF. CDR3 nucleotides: TGTGCCAGCAGAAGATCTACGGACACTGAAGCTTTCTTT.

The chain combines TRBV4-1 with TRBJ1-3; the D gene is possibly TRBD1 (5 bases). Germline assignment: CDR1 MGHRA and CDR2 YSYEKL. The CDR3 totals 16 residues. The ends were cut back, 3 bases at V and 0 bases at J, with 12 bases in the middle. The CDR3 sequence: CASSQRDDSSGNTIYF. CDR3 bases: TGCGCCAGCAGCCAGCGGGACGATAGCTCTGGAAACACCATATATTTT.

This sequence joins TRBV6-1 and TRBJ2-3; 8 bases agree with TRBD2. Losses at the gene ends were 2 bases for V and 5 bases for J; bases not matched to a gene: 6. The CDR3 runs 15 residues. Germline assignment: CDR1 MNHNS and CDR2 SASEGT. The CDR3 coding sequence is TGTGCCAGCAGTGAACGGGGGGCGGGAGGAGATACGCAGTATTTT. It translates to CASSERGAGGDTQYF.

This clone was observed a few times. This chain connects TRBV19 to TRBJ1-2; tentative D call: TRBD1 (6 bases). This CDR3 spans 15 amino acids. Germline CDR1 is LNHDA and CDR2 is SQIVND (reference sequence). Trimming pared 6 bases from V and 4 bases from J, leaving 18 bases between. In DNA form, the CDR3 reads TGTGCCAGTAGCTCGCGGTCGGGACAAGCCTATGGCTACACCTTC. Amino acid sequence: CASSSRSGQAYGYTF.

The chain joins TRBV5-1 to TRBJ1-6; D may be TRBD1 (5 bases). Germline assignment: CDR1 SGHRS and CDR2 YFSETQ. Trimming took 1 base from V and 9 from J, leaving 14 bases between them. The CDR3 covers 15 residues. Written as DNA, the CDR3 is TGCGCCAGCAGCTTGTTTCCAGGGAGGTCTTCACCCCTCCACTTT. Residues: CASSLFPGRSSPLHF.

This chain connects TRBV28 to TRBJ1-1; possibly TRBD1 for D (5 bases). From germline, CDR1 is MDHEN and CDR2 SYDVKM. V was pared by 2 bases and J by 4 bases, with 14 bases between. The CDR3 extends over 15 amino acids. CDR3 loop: CASSLNEGRGTEAFF. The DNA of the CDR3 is TGTGCCAGCAGTTTAAACGAGGGGAGGGGCACTGAAGCTTTCTTT.